The present T cell receptor (beta chain) was sequenced within a study of tumor-infiltrating lymphocytes in primary liver carcinoma. Both RNA and DNA were isolated together from about 21-30 mg of bulk tissue that had not been sorted. cDNA specific to TCR beta was made from 500 ng of total RNA, with a constant-region primer employed for priming. Three nested multiplex PCR rounds, a slightly modified ARM-PCR method, built the TCR beta libraries. Primers for the first two PCR rounds were TRBV1-TRBV30 forward primers and a C-beta reverse primer (about 9 cycles per round). One entry per CDR3 protein, called by TCRdb with MiXCR from the multiplex PCR reads. This repertoire shows about 48,000 distinct CDR3 sequences, 70% to 75% found once; its top ten account for roughly a quarter. The CDR3 covers 15 residues. J was trimmed by 0 bases and V by 9 bases; bases with no gene match: 8. Germline V lookup: CDR1 KGHDR, CDR2 SFDVKD.

The chain joins TRBV24-1 to TRBJ2-7, with 9 bases fitting TRBD2. This clonotype was sampled from a man aged 40-49 years with primary liver carcinoma and hepatitis B virus infection. The specimen was liver tumor tissue from sampling region 3. Subset denoted: tumor region T3, left-lateral pole. The CDR3 loop is CATLRSSGGSYEQYF. DNA for the CDR3: TGTGCCACCCTCCGGAGTAGCGGGGGCTCCTACGAGCAGTACTTC.